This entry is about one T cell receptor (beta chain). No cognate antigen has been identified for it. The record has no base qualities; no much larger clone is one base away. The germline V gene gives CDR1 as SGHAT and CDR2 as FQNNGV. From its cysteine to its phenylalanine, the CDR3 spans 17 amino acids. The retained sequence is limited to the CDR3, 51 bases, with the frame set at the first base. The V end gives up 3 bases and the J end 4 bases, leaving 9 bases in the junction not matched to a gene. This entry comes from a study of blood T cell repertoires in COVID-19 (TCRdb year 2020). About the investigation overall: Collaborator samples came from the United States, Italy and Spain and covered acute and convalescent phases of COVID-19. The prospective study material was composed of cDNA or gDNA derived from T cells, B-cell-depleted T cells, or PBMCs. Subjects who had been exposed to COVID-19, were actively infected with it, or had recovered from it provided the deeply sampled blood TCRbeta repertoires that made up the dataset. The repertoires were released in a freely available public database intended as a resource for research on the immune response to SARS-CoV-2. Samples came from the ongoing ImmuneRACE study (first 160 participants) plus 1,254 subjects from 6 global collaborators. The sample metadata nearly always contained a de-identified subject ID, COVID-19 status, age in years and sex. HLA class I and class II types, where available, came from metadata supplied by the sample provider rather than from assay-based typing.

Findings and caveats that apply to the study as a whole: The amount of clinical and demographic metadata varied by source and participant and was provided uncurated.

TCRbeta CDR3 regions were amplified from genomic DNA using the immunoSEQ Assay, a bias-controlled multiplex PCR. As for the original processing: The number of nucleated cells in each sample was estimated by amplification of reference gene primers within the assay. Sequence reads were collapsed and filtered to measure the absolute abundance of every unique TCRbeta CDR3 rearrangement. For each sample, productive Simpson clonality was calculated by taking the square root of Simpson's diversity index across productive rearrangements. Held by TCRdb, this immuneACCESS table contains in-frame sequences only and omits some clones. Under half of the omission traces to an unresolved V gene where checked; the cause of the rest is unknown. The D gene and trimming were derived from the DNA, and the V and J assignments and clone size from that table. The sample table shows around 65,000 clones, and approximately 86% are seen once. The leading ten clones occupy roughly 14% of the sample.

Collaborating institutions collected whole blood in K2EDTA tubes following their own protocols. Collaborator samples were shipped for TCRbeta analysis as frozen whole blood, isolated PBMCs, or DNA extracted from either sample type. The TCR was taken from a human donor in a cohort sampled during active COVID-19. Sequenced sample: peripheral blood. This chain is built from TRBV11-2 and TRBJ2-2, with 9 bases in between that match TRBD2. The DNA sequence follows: TGTGCCAGCAGCTTTGGCCTAGCGGGACGCGCCACCGGGGAGCTGTTTTTT. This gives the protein CASSFGLAGRATGELFF.